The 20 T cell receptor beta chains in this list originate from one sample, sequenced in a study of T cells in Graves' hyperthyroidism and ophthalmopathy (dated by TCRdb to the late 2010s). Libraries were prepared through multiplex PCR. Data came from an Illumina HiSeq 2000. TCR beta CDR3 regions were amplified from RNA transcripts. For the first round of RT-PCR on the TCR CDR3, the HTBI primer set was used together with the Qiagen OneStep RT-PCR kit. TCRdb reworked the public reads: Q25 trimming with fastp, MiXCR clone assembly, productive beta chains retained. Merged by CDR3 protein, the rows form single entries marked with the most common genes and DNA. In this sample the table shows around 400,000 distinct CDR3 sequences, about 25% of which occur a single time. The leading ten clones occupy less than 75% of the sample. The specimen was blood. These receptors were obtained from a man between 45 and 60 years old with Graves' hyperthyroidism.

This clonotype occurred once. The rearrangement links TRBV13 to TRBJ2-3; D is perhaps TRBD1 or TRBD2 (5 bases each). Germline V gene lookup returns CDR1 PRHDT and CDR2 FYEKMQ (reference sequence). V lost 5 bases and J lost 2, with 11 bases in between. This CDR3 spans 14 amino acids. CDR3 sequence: CASSHGTVTDTQYF. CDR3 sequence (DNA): TGTGCCAGCAGCCACGGGACGGTCACAGATACGCAGTATTTT.

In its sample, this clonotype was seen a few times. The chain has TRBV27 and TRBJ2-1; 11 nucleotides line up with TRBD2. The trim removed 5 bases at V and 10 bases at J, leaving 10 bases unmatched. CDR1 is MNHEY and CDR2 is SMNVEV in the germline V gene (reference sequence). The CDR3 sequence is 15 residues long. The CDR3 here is CASSLKSGTSGEQFF. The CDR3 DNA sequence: TGTGCCAGCAGTCTTAAATCGGGGACTAGCGGCGAGCAGTTCTTC.

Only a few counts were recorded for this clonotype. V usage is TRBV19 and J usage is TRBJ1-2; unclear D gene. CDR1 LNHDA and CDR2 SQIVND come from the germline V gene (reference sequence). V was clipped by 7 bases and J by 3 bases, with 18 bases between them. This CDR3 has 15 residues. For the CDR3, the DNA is TGTGCCAGTACTCCCTGGAGGCAGGCTGACTATGGCTACACCTTC. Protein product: CASTPWRQADYGYTF.

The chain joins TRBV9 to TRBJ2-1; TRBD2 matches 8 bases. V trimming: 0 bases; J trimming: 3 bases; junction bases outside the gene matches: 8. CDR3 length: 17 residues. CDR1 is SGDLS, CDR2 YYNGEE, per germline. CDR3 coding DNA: TGTGCCAGCAGCGTAGGGGCAGGAGCGGGGGACTACAATGAGCAGTTCTTC. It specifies CASSVGAGAGDYNEQFF.

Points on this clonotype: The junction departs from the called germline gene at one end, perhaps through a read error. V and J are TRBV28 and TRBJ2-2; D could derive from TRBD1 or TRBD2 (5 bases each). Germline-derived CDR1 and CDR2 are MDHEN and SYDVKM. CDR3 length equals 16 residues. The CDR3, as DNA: TGTGCCAGCAACACTAGACAGATCTCGAACCCCGGGGAGCTGTTTTTT. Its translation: CASNTRQISNPGELFF.

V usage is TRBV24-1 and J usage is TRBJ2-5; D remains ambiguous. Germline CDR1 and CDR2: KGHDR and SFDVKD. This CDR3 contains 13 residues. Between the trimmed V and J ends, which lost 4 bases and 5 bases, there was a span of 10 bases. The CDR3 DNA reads TGTGCCACCAGTGAATTAGGAGAGGAGACCCAGTACTTC. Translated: CATSELGEETQYF.

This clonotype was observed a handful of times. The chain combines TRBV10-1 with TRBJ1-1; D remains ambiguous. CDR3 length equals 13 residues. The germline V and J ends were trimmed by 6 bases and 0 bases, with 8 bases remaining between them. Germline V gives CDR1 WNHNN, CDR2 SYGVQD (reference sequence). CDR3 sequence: CASRAGVNTEAFF. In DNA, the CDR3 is TGCGCCAGCAGGGCTGGGGTGAACACTGAAGCTTTCTTT.

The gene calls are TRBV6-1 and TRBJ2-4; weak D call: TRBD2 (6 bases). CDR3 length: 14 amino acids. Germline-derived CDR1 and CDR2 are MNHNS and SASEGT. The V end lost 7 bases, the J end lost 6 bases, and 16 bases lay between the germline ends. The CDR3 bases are TGTGCCAGCAAGGAAGAGAGGGGAGGAAACATTCAGTACTTC. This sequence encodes CASKEERGGNIQYF.

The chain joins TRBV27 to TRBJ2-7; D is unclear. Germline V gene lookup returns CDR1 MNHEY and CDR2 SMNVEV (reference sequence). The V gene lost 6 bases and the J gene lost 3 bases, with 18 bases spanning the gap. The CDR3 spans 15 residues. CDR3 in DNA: TGTGCCAGCAGCCCATTGAAGCCCCGAGGCTACGAGCAGTACTTC. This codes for CASSPLKPRGYEQYF.

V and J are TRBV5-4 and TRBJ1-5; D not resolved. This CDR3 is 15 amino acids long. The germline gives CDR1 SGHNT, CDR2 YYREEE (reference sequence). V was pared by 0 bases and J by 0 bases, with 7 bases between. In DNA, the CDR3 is TGTGCCAGCAGCTTGGGTATCGGTAGCAATCAGCCCCAGCATTTT. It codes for CASSLGIGSNQPQHF.

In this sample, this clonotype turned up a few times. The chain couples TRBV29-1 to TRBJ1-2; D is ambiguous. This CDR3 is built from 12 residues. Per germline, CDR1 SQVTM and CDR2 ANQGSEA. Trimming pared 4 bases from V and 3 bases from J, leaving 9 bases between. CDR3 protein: CSVVDDHYGYTF. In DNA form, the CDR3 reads TGCAGCGTTGTGGACGACCACTATGGCTACACCTTC.

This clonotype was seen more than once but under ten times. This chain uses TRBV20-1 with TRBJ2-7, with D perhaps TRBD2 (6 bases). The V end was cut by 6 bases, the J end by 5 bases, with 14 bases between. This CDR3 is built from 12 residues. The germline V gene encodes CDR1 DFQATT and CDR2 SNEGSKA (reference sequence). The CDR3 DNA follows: TGCAGTGCCATGACCGGGACTGACGAGCAGTACTTC. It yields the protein CSAMTGTDEQYF.

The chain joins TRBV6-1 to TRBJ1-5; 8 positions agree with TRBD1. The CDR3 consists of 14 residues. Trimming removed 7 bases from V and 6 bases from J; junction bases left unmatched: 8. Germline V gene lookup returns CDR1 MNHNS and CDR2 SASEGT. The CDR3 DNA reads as TGTGCCAGCAAGCAACAGGGGGGAGGTCAGCCCCAGCATTTT. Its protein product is CASKQQGGGQPQHF.

Here the CDR3 DNA reads TGCAGTGCTAGAGACAGGGCGGTGGGCAATCAGCCCCAGCATTTT. The encoded protein is CSARDRAVGNQPQHF. The chain couples TRBV20-1 to TRBJ1-5; D might be TRBD1 (5 bases). The germline gives CDR1 DFQATT, CDR2 SNEGSKA (reference sequence). V was trimmed by 0 bases and J by 2 bases, leaving 11 bases between them. The CDR3 is 15 residues long.

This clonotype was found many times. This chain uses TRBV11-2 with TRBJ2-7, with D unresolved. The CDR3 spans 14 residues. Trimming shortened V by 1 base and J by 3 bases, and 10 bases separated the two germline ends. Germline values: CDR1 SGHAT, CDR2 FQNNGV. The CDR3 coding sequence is TGTGCCAGCAGCTTAGGGCAAAGGCGCTACGAGCAGTACTTC. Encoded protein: CASSLGQRRYEQYF.

Here the CDR3 reads CASSLVAGGYYEQFF. The DNA for the CDR3 is TGTGCCAGCAGCTTAGTAGCGGGGGGCTATTATGAGCAGTTCTTC. The chain couples TRBV7-3 to TRBJ2-1, with 10 positions matching TRBD2. This CDR3 region has 15 residues. V was pared by 2 bases and J by 8 bases, with 6 bases of the junction left unmatched. From germline, CDR1 is SGHTA and CDR2 FQGTGA.

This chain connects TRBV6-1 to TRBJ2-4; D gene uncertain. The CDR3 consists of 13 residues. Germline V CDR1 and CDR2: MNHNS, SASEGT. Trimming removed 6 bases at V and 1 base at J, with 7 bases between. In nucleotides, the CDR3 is TGTGCCAGCAGAAACTACGCCAAAAACATTCAGTACTTC. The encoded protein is CASRNYAKNIQYF.

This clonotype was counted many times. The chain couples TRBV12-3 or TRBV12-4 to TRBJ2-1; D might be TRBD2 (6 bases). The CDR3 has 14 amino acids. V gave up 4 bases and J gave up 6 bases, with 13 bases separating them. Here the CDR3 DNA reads TGTGCCAGCAGTTACTTCCGGGACTCCAATGAGCAGTTCTTC. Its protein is CASSYFRDSNEQFF.

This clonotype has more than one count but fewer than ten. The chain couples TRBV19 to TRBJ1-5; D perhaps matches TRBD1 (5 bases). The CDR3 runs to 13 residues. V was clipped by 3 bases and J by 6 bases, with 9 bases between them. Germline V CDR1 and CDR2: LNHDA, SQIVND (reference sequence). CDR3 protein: CASSMVRAQPQHF. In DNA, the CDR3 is TGTGCCAGTAGTATGGTCAGGGCTCAGCCCCAGCATTTT.

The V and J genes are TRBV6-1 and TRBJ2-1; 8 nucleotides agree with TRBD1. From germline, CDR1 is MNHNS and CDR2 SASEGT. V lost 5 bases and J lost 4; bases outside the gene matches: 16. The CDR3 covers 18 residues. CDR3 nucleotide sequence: TGTGCCAGCAGTCTACGCCCTCCGTGGACAGGGCTTTACAATGAGCAGTTCTTC. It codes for CASSLRPPWTGLYNEQFF.